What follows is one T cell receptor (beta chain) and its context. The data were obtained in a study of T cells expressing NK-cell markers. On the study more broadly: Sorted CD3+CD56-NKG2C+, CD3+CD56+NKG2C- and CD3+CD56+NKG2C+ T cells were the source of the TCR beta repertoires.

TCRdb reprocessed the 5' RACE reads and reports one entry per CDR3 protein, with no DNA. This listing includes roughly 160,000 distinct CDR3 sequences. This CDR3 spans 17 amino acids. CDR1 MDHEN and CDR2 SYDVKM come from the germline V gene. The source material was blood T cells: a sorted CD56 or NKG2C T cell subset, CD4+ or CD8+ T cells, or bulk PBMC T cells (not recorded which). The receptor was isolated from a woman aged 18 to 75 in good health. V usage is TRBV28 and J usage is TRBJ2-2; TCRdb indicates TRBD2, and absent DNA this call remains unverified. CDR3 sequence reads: CASRLGLAGVRTGELFF.